This TCR beta chain emerged from a study of CD8 T cells in ankylosing spondylitis (dated by TCRdb to the late 2010s). About the investigation overall: To find TCR variants linked to disease, the study profiled T cell receptor beta repertoires in ankylosing spondylitis patients and healthy donors. The full study cohort was made up of about 24 ankylosing spondylitis patients and 108 healthy donors. Samples of peripheral blood were taken, and for ankylosing spondylitis patients, synovial fluid was collected as well. Overall results and qualifications from the work: Some TCR beta motif variants had previously been reported in synovial fluid and blood of reactive arthritis patients, which suggested common disease-initiation mechanisms. The disease-linked clones were reported as significantly enriched in matched synovial fluid samples from ankylosing spondylitis patients. Blood from ankylosing spondylitis patients appeared to be characterized by a TCR beta motif made up of about 8 highly homologous amino acid variants. In peripheral blood, the disease-linked clones were found at relatively low frequencies and had a CD8+ phenotype.

The instrument given in TCRdb is Illumina HiSeq 2500. Quantitative 5'-RACE with molecular barcodes was the method used to prepare the TCR beta libraries. The original pipeline was this. Disease-linked TCR variants were identified with a new computational method built on a probabilistic model of VDJ rearrangement. The raw public data were reprocessed by TCRdb itself: fastp quality trimming at Q25, MiXCR clonotype calling, in-frame beta chains only. Each record represents a unique CDR3 protein, reported with the most common genes and DNA among its rows. V and J calls and clone size were set by TCRdb, not the authors. The sample data list a few hundred thousand distinct CDR3 sequences, and 15% to 20% of these were observed just once. The ten largest clones take up under 45% of the sample. On this clonotype: Its antigen is still unknown. Within one base of it there is no much larger clone, and no base qualities were kept.

Sequencing was performed on blood, either unsorted or a sorted T cell fraction (not recorded which). This TCR came from a male donor with ankylosing spondylitis.

The CDR3 reads as follows: CASSQERQSTPYGYTF. The nucleotide sequence reads as follows: TGTGCCAGCAGCCAAGAGCGGCAGTCAACTCCGTATGGCTACACCTTC. The chain uses TRBV3-1 and TRBJ1-2; the D gene lacks a confident call. As encoded in the germline V gene (reference sequence), CDR1 is LGHDT while CDR2 is YNNKEL. Trimming removed 0 bases from V and 5 bases from J, leaving 16 bases between the germline ends. The CDR3 covers 16 residues, taking in both the cysteine and the phenylalanine. The read is trimmed to its CDR3 DNA, 48 bases read in frame from base 1.